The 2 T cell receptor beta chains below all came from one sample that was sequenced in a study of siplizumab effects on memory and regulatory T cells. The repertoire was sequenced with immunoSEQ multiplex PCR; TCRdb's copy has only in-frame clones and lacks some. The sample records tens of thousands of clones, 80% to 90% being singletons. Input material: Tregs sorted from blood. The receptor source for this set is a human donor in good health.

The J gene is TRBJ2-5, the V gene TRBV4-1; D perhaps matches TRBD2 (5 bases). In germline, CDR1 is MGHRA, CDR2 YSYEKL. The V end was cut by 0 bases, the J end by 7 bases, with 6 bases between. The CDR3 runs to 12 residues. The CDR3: CASSQEGGTQYF. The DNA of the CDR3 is TGCGCCAGCAGCCAAGAAGGAGGGACCCAGTACTTC.

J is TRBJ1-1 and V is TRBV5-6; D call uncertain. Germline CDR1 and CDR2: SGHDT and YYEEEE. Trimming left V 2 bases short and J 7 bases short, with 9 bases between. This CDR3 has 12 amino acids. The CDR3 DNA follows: TGTGCCAGCAGCTTTAGTGTGGGTGAAGCTTTCTTT. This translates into CASSFSVGEAFF. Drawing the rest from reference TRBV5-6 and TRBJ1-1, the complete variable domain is DAGVTQSPTHLIKTRGQQVTLRCSPKSGHDTVSWYQQALGQGPQFIFQYYEEEERQRGNFPDRFSGHQFPNYSSELNVNALLLGDSALYLCASSFSVGEAFFGQGTRLTVV.